The source of this TCR beta chain is a study of T cells after yellow fever vaccination. TCRdb fed the 5' RACE reads into MiXCR, producing one record per CDR3 protein. The sample has around 530,000 distinct CDR3 sequences, about a sixth seen once. Trimming took 4 bases from V and 8 from J, leaving 14 bases between them. The CDR3 totals 14 residues. CDR1 is MNHEY, CDR2 SVGAGI, per germline. The source material was PBMCs, sampled 5 days after the first yellow fever vaccination. The receptor was derived from a man younger than 30 who received the YFV17D yellow fever vaccine. The chain couples TRBV6-5 to TRBJ1-4, with D possibly being TRBD1 (5 bases). The CDR3 sequence is CASSSLGQSEKLFF. CDR3 nucleotides: TGTGCCAGCAGTTCCCTCGGACAATCGGAAAAACTGTTTTTT.